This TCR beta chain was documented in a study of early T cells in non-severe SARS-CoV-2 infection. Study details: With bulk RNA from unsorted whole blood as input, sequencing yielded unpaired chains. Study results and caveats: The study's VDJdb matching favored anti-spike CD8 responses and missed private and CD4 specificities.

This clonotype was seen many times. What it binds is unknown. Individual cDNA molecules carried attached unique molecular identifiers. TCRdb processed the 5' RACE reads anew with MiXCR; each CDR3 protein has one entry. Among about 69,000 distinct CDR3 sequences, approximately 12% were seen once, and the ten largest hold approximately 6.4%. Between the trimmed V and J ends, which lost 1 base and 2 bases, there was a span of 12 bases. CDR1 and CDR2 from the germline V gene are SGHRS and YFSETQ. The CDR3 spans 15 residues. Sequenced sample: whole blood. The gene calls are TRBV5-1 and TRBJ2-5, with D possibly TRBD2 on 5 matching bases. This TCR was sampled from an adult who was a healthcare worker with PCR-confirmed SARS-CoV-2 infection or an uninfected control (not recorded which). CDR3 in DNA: TGCGCCAGCAGCTTGAGCCCGGGGTCGCAAGAGACCCAGTACTTC. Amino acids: CASSLSPGSQETQYF.